Below are 3 T cell receptor beta chains sequenced from a single sample in a study of blood T cells in healthy people across ages. Using a J-beta primer mix together with a sample-barcoded 5' primer, a second PCR was run for roughly 7 to 11 cycles. From the 5' RACE reads, TCRdb called clonotypes with MiXCR, one entry per CDR3 protein. The sample has 910,000 or so distinct CDR3 sequences; approximately 50% are singletons. Input material: blood. These TCRs come from a woman aged 60 to 75 in good health.

The gene calls are TRBV6-2 or TRBV6-3 and TRBJ2-3; 7 nucleotides align to TRBD2. The V gene end was trimmed by 2 bases and the J gene end by 5 bases; junction bases not matched to a gene: 13. The length of the CDR3 is 17 residues. CDR1 MNHEY and CDR2 SVGEGT come from the germline V gene. CDR3: CASSYVAGRPQQDTQYF. As DNA, the CDR3 is TGTGCCAGCAGTTACGTAGCGGGCCGACCCCAGCAAGATACGCAGTATTTT.

This chain connects TRBV20-1 to TRBJ1-5; 9 bases align to TRBD1. The V gene's germline CDR1 is DFQATT and CDR2 SNEGSKA (reference sequence). The CDR3 runs to 15 residues. J lost 6 bases, V lost 5 bases, and 11 bases had no gene match. CDR3 in amino acids: CSARLPGQGSQPQHF. CDR3 DNA sequence: TGCAGTGCTCGTCTACCGGGACAGGGTAGTCAGCCCCAGCATTTT.

The V and J genes are TRBV5-5 and TRBJ2-4, with a weak D call TRBD1 (6 bases). The J call may be incorrect, as the DNA end agrees better with TRBJ2-7. CDR1 SGHKS and CDR2 YYEKEE come from the germline V gene (reference sequence). The CDR3 is 14 residues long. CDR3 in DNA: TGTGCCAGCAGCTATACGACAGGATTCTACGAGCAGTACTTC. Encoded protein: CASSYTTGFYEQYF.